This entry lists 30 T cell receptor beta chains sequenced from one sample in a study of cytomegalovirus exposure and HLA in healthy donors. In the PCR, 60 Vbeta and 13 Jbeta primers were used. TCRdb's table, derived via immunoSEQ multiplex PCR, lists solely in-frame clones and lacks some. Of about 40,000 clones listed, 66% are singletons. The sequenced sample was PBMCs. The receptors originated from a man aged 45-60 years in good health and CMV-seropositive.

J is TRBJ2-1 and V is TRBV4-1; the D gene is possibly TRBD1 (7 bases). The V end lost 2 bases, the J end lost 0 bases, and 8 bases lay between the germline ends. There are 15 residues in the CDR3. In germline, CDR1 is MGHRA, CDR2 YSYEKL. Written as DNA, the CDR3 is TGCGCCAGCAGCCAACAGGGGGGCTCCTACAATGAGCAGTTCTTC. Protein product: CASSQQGGSYNEQFF.

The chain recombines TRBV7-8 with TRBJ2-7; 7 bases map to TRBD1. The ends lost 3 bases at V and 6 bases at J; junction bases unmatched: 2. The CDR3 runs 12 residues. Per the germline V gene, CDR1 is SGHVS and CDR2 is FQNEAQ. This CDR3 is CASSFNRGEQYF. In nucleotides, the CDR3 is TGTGCCAGCAGCTTCAACAGGGGCGAGCAGTACTTC.

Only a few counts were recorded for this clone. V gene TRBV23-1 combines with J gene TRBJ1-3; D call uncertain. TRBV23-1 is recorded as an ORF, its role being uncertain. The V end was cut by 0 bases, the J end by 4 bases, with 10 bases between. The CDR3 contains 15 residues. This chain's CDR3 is CASSQSGSEGNTIYF. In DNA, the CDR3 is TGCGCCAGCAGTCAATCAGGGAGCGAAGGAAACACCATATATTTT.

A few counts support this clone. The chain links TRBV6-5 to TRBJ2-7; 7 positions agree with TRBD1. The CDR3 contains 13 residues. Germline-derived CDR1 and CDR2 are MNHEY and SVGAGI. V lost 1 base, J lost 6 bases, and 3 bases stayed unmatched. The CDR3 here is CASSYYRGSEQYF. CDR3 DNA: TGTGCCAGCAGTTACTACAGGGGTAGCGAGCAGTACTTC.

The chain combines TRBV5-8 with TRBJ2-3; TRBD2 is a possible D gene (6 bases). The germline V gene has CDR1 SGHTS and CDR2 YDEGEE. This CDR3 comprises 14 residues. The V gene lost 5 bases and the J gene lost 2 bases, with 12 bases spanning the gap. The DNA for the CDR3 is TGTGCCAGCAGTTATGGGACTTTCACAGATACGCAGTATTTT. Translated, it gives CASSYGTFTDTQYF.

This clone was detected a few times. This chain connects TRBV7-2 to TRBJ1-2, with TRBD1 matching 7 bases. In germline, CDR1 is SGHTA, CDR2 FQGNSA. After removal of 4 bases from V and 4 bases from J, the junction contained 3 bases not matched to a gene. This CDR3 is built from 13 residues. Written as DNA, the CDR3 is TGTGCCAGCAGCTGGGGACAGACCTATGGCTACACCTTC. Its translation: CASSWGQTYGYTF. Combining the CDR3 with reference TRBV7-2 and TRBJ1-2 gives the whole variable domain GAGVSQSPSNKVTEKGKDVELRCDPISGHTALYWYRQSLGQGLEFLIYFQGNSAPDKSGLPSDRFSAERTGGSVSTLTIQRTQQEDSAVYLCASSWGQTYGYTFGSGTRLTVV.

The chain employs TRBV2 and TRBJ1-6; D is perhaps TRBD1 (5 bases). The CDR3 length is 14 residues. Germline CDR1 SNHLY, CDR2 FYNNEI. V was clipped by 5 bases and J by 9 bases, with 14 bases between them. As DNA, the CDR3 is TGTGCCAGCAGTAGCGACAGACACTTTTCACCCCTCCACTTT. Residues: CASSSDRHFSPLHF.

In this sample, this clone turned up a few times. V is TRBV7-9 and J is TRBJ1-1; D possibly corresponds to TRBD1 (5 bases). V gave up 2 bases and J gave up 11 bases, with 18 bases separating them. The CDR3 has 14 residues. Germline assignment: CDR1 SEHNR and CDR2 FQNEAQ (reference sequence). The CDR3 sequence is CASSLSGDGAWAFF. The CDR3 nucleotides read TGTGCCAGCAGCTTATCGGGGGACGGGGCATGGGCTTTCTTT.

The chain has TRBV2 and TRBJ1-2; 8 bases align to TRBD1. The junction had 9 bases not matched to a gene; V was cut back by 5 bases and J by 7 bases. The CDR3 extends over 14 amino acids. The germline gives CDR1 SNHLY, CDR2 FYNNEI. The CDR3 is CASSPRRTGLGYTF. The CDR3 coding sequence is TGTGCCAGCAGTCCTCGAAGGACAGGGCTTGGCTACACCTTC.

DNA for the CDR3: TGTGCCAGCAGCTCGGGACTAGCGGGGGGAGGGACAGATACGCAGTATTTT. It translates to CASSSGLAGGGTDTQYF. This rearrangement joins TRBV7-6 to TRBJ2-3; 15 positions match TRBD2. V lost 4 bases and J lost 3; bases outside the gene matches: 5. This CDR3 region has 17 residues. Germline V CDR1 and CDR2: SGHVS, FNYEAQ.

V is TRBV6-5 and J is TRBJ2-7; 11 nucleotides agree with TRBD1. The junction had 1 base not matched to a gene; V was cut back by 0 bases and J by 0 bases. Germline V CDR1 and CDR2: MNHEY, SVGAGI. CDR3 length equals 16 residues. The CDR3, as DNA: TGTGCCAGCAGTTACTCGGGACAGGGGGTCTCCTACGAGCAGTACTTC. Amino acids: CASSYSGQGVSYEQYF.

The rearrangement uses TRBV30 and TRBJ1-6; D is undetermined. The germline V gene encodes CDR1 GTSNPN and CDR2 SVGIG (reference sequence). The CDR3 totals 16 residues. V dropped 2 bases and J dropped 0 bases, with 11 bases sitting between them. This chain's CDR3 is CAWSSPGSSYNSPLHF. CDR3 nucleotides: TGTGCCTGGAGTTCGCCGGGAAGCTCCTATAATTCACCCCTCCACTTT.

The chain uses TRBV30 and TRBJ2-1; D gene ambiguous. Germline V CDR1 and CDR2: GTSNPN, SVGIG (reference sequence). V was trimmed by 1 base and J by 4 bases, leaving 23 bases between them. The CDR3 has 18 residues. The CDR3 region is CAWSGGSTEAQGYNEQFF. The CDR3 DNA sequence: TGTGCCTGGAGTGGTGGATCTACAGAAGCCCAAGGATACAATGAGCAGTTCTTC.

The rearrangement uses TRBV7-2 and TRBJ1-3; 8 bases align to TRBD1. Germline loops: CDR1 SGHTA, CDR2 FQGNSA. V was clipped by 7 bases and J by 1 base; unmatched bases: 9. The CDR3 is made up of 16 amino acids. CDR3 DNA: TGTGCCAGCACCCCGACAGGGGAAAGGTCTGGAAACACCATATATTTT. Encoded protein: CASTPTGERSGNTIYF.

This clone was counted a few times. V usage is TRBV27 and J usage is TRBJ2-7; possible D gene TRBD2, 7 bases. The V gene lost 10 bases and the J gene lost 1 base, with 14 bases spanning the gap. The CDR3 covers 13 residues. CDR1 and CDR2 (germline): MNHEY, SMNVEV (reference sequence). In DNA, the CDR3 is TGTGCCACATGGGGGGGCGAGTCCTACGAGCAGTACTTC. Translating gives CATWGGESYEQYF.

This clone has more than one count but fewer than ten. The CDR3 coding sequence is TGTGCCAGCAGTTACGGGGCCCCCAAAAACATTCAGTACTTC. It codes for CASSYGAPKNIQYF. This rearrangement joins TRBV6-6 to TRBJ2-4; D may be TRBD1 (5 bases). Trimming removed 2 bases from V and 2 bases from J, with 7 bases in between. Germline V gene lookup returns CDR1 MNHNY and CDR2 SVGAGI (reference sequence). The CDR3 is 14 amino acids.

The CDR3 region is CASSFAGNGYTF. CDR3 DNA: TGTGCCAGCAGCTTTGCCGGGAATGGCTACACCTTC. The V and J genes are TRBV6-6 and TRBJ1-2; D call uncertain. Looked up from germline, CDR1 is MNHNY and CDR2 is SVGAGI (reference sequence). The germline V and J ends were trimmed by 6 bases and 6 bases, with 11 bases remaining between them. The CDR3 runs to 12 residues.

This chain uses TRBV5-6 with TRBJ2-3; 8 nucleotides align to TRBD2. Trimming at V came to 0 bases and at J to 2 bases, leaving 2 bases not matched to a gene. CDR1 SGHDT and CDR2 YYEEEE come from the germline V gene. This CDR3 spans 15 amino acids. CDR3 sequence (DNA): TGTGCCAGCAGCTTGGTGCGGGGGGTCACAGATACGCAGTATTTT. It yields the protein CASSLVRGVTDTQYF. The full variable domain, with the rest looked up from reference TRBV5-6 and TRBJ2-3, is DAGVTQSPTHLIKTRGQQVTLRCSPKSGHDTVSWYQQALGQGPQFIFQYYEEEERQRGNFPDRFSGHQFPNYSSELNVNALLLGDSALYLCASSLVRGVTDTQYFGPGTRLTVL.

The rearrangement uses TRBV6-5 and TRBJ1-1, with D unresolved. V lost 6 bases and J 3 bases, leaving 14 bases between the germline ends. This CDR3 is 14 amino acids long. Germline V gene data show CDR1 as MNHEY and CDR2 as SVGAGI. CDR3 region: CASRPGLGDTEAFF. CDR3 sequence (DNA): TGTGCCAGCAGGCCGGGCCTCGGGGACACTGAAGCTTTCTTT.

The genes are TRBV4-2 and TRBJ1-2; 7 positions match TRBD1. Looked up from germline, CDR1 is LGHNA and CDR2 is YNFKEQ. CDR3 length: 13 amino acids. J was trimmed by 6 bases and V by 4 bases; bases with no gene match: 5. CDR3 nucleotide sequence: TGTGCCAGCAGCCCCGGGGACAGCCATGGCTACACCTTC. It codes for CASSPGDSHGYTF.

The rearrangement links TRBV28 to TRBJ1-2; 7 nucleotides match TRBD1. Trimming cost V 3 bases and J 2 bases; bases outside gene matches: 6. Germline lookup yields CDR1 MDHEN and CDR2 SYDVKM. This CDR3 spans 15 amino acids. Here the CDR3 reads CASSFGWGQNYGYTF. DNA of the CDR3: TGTGCCAGCAGTTTCGGATGGGGACAGAACTATGGCTACACCTTC.

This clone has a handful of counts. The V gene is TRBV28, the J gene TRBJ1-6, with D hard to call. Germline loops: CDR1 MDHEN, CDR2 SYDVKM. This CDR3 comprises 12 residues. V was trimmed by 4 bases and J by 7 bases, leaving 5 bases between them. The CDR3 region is CASSSGNSPLHF. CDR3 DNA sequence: TGTGCCAGCAGTTCCGGGAATTCACCCCTCCACTTT.

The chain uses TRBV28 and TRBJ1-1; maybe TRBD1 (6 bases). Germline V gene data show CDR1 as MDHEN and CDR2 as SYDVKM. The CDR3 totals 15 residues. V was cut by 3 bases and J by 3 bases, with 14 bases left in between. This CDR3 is CASSFAGAMDTEAFF. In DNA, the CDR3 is TGTGCCAGCAGTTTTGCGGGGGCGATGGACACTGAAGCTTTCTTT.

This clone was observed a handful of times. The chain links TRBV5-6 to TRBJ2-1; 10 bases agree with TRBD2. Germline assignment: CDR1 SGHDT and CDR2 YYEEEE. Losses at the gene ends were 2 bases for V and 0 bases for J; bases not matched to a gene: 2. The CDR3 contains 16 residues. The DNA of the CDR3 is TGTGCCAGCAGCTTAGCGGGGGGGATCTCCTACAATGAGCAGTTCTTC. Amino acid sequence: CASSLAGGISYNEQFF.

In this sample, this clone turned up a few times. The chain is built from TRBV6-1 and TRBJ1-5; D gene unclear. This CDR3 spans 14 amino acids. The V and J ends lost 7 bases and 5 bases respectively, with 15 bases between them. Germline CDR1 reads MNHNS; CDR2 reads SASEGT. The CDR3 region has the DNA TGTGCCAGCATGAAGCGGGATTGGGATCAGCCCCAGCATTTT. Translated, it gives CASMKRDWDQPQHF.

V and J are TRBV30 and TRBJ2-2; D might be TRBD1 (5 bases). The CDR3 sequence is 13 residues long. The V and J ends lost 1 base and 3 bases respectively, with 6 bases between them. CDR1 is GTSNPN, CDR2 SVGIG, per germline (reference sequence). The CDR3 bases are TGTGCCTGGAGTGGGACATACACCGGGGAGCTGTTTTTT. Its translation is CAWSGTYTGELFF.

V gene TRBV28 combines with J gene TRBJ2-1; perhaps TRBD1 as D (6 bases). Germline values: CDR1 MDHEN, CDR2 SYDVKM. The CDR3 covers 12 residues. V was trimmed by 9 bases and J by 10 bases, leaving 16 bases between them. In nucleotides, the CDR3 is TGTGCCAGTGGAACAGGGATCCGCGAGCAGTTCTTC. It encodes CASGTGIREQFF. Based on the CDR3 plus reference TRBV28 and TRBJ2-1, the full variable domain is DVKVTQSSRYLVKRTGEKVFLECVQDMDHENMFWYRQDPGLGLRLIYFSYDVKMKEKGDIPEGYSVSREKKERFSLILESASTNQTSMYLCASGTGIREQFFGPGTRLTVL.

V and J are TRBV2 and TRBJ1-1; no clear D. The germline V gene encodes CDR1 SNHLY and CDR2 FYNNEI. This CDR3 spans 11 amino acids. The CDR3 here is CIGLMNTEAFF. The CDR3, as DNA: TGTATTGGGCTCATGAACACTGAAGCTTTCTTT.

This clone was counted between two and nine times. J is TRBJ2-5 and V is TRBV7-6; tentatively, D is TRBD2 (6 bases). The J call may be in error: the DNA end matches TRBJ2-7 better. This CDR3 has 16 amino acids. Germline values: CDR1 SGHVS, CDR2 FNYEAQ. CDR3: CASSPPGTYNPYEQYF. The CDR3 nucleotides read TGTGCCAGCAGCCCCCCCGGGACTTACAACCCCTACGAGCAGTACTTC.

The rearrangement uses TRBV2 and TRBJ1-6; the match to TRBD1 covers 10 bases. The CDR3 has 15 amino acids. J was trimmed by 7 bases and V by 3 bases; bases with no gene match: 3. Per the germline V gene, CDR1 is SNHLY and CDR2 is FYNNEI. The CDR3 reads CASSEGQGRNSPLHF. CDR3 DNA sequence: TGTGCCAGCAGTGAGGGACAGGGGCGGAATTCACCCCTCCACTTT.